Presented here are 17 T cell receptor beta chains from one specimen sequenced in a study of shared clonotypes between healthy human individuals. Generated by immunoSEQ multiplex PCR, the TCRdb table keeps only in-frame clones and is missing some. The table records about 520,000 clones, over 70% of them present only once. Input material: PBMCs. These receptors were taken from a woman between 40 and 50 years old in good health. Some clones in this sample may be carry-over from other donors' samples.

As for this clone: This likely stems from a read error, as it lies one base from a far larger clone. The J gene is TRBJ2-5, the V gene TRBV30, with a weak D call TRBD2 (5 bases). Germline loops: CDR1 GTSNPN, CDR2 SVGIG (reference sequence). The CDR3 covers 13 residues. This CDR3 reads CSWSYSAQETQYF. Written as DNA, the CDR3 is TGTTCCTGGAGTTATAGCGCCCAAGAGACCCAGTACTTC.

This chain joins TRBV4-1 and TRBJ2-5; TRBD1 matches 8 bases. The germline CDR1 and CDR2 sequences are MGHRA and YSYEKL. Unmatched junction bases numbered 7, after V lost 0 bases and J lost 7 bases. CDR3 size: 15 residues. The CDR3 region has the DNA TGCGCCAGCAGCCAAGACAGGGGGCTGGGGTCGACCCAGTACTTC. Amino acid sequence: CASSQDRGLGSTQYF.

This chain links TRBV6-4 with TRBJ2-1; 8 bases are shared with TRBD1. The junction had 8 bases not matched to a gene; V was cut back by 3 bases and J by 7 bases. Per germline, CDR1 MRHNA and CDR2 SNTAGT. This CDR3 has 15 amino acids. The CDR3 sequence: CASSEEQGAYNEQFF. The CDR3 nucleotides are TGTGCCAGCAGTGAGGAGCAGGGGGCGTATAATGAGCAGTTCTTC.

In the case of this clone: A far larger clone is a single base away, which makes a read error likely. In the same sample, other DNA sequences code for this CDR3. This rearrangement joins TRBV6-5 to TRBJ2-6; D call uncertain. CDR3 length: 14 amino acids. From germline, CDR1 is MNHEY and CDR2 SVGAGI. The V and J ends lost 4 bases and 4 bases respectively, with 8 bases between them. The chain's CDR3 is CASSSFIGANVLTF. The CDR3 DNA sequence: TGTGCCAGCAGTTCGTTCATCGGGGCCAACGTCCTGACTTTC.

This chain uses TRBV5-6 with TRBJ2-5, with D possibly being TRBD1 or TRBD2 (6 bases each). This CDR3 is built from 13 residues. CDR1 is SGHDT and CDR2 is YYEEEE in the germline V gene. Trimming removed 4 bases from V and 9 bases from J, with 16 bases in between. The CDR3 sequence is CASSRDLRGAQYF. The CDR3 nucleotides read TGTGCCAGCAGCAGGGACCTAAGGGGGGCCCAGTACTTC. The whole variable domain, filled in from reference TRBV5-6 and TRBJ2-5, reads DAGVTQSPTHLIKTRGQQVTLRCSPKSGHDTVSWYQQALGQGPQFIFQYYEEEERQRGNFPDRFSGHQFPNYSSELNVNALLLGDSALYLCASSRDLRGAQYFGPGTRLLVL.

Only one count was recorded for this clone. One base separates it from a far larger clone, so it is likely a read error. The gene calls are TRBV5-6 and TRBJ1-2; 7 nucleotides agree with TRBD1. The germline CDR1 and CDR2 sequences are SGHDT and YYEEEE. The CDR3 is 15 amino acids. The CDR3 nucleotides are TGTGCCTGCAGCTCCCGGGACAGCGCCTTGGAGGGCTACACCTTC. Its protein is CACSSRDSALEGYTF.

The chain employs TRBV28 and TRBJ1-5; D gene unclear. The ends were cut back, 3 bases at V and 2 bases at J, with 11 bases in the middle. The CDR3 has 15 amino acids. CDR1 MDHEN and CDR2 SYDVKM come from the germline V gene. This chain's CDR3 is CASSLFGLGNQPQHF. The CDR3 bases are TGTGCCAGCAGTTTGTTCGGTTTAGGCAATCAGCCCCAGCATTTT.

The DNA of the CDR3 is TGTGCCAGCAGCTTTGACAGGGAAGCCTACGAGCAGTACTTC. Its protein is CASSFDREAYEQYF. The chain links TRBV7-2 to TRBJ2-7, with 7 bases lining up with TRBD1. From germline, CDR1 is SGHTA and CDR2 FQGNSA. Trimming cost V 3 bases and J 2 bases; bases outside gene matches: 4. The CDR3 is made up of 14 amino acids.

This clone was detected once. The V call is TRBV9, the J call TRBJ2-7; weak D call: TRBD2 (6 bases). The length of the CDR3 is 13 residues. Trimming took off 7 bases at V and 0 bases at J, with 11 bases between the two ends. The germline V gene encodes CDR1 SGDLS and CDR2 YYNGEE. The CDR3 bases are TGTGCCAGCGGTGACGGGAGCTCCTACGAGCAGTACTTC. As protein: CASGDGSSYEQYF.

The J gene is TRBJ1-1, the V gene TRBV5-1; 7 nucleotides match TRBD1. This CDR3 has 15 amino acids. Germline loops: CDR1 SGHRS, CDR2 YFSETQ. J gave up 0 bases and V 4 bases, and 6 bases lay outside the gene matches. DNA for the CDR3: TGCGCCAGCAGCCCGACGGACAGGTTGAACACTGAAGCTTTCTTT. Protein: CASSPTDRLNTEAFF.

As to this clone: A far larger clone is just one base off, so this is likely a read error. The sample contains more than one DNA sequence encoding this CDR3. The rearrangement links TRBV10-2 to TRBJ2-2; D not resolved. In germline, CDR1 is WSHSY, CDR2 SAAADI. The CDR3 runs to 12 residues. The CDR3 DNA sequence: TGCGCCAGCAGGGAGAACACCGGTGAGCTGTTTTTT. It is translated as CASRENTGELFF.

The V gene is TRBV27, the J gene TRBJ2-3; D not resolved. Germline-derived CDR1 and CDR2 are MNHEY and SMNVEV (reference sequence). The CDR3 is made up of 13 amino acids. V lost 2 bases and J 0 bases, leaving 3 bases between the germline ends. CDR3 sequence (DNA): TGTGCCAGCAGTTTAAGTAGCACAGATACGCAGTATTTT. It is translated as CASSLSSTDTQYF.

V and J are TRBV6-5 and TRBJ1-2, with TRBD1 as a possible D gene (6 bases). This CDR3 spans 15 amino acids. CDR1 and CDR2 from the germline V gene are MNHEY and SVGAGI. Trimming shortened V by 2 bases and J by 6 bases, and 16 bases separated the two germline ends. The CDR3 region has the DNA TGTGCCAGCAGTTACCTCGGGCAGGGGACACATGGCTACACCTTC. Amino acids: CASSYLGQGTHGYTF.

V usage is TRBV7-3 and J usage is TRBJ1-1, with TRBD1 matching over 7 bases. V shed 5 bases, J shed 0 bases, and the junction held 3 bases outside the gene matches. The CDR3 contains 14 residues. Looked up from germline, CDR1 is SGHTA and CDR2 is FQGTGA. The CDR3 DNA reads TGTGCCAGCAGCCCCGGGACAGTGAACACTGAAGCTTTCTTT. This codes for CASSPGTVNTEAFF.

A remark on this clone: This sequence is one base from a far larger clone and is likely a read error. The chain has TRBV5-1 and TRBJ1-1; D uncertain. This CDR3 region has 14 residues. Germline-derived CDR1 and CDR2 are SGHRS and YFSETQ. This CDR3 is CASSPRVEGTKAFF. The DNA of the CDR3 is TGCGCCAGCAGCCCGAGAGTGGAGGGCACTAAAGCTTTCTTT.

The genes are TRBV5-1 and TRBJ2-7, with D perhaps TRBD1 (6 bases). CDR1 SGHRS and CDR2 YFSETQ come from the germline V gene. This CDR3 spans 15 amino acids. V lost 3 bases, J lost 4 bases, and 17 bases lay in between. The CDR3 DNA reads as TGCGCCAGCAGCTCGTTCGGTTGGGGGCTATACGAGCAGTACTTC. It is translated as CASSSFGWGLYEQYF.

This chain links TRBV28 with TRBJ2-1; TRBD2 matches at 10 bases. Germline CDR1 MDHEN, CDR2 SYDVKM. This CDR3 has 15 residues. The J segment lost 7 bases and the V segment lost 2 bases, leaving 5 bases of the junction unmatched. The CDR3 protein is CASSLALAGVNEQFF. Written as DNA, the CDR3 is TGTGCCAGCAGTTTAGCTCTAGCGGGAGTTAATGAGCAGTTCTTC.